These T cell receptor beta chains were read from a single sample in a study of T cell responses to AZD1222 COVID-19 vaccine. Here immunoSEQ multiplex PCR was the method, and the copy in TCRdb shows in-frame clones only, minus some. This table has about 97,000 clones, about 89% appearing once. The sample was peripheral blood, taken on day 0 of AZD1222 vaccination. These receptors all stem from an adult in good health. CDR3s include the opening cysteine and the closing phenylalanine or tryptophan. Each record gives: D gene, clone size, CDR3 length, J gene, V gene, CDR3 DNA, CDR3 protein. The D gene is left open where the match is weak. Rows give clone size only sometimes, using once, few, many, or a class for an expanded clone.

D gene: TRBD1
clone size: -
CDR3 length: 15
J gene: TRBJ1-2
V gene: TRBV5-1
CDR3 DNA: TGCGCCAGCAGCGCTGGATACAGGGGGCCTGGGGGCTACACCTTC
CDR3 protein: CASSAGYRGPGGYTF

D gene: -
clone size: -
CDR3 length: 12
J gene: TRBJ2-6
V gene: TRBV6-5
CDR3 DNA: TGTGCCAGCAGGGCTATGGCCAACGTCCTGACTTTC
CDR3 protein: CASRAMANVLTF

D gene: TRBD2
clone size: -
CDR3 length: 16
J gene: TRBJ2-1
V gene: TRBV4-2
CDR3 DNA: TGTGCCAGCAGCCAAGGACCGAGCGGGAGTCTCTATGAGCAGTTCTTC
CDR3 protein: CASSQGPSGSLYEQFF

D gene: -
clone size: -
CDR3 length: 14
J gene: TRBJ1-2
V gene: TRBV28
CDR3 DNA: TGTGCCAGCAGTAACCGAGCAGCGCCCTATGGCTACACCTTC
CDR3 protein: CASSNRAAPYGYTF

D gene: -
clone size: -
CDR3 length: 13
J gene: TRBJ1-1
V gene: TRBV20-1
CDR3 DNA: TGCAGTGCTAGTCAGGACGGGGACACTGAAGCTTTCTTT
CDR3 protein: CSASQDGDTEAFF

D gene: -
clone size: -
CDR3 length: 14
J gene: TRBJ2-6
V gene: TRBV4-3
CDR3 DNA: TGCGCCAGCAGCCAGGGAAATGGGGCCAACGTCCTGACTTTC
CDR3 protein: CASSQGNGANVLTF

D gene: -
clone size: -
CDR3 length: 11
J gene: TRBJ1-2
V gene: TRBV5-8
CDR3 DNA: TGTGCCAGCAGATCCCCGACAGCCTCCCTCTTC
CDR3 protein: CASRSPTASLF

D gene: -
clone size: -
CDR3 length: 14
J gene: TRBJ2-7
V gene: TRBV30
CDR3 DNA: TGTGCCTGGAGTCCTGGAGGCGTCTCCTACGAGCAGTACTTC
CDR3 protein: CAWSPGGVSYEQYF

D gene: -
clone size: -
CDR3 length: 14
J gene: TRBJ1-5
V gene: TRBV7-9
CDR3 DNA: TGTGCCAGCGGCCCGGGCTGGGGCAATCAGCCCCAGCATTTT
CDR3 protein: CASGPGWGNQPQHF

D gene: -
clone size: -
CDR3 length: 16
J gene: TRBJ1-6
V gene: TRBV27
CDR3 DNA: TGTGCCAGCAGTTTCAGTTCTAGCTCCTATAATTCACCCCTCCACTTT
CDR3 protein: CASSFSSSSYNSPLHF

D gene: -
clone size: -
CDR3 length: 14
J gene: TRBJ1-1
V gene: TRBV4-3
CDR3 DNA: TGCGCCAGCAGCCAAGATGCCCGGAACACTGAAGCTTTCTTT
CDR3 protein: CASSQDARNTEAFF

D gene: -
clone size: -
CDR3 length: 11
J gene: TRBJ2-1
V gene: TRBV20-1
CDR3 DNA: TGCAGTGCGAAGAACAACAATGAGCAGTTCTTC
CDR3 protein: CSAKNNNEQFF

D gene: -
clone size: -
CDR3 length: 16
J gene: TRBJ2-3
V gene: TRBV7-2
CDR3 DNA: TGTGCCAGCAGCTTTTCTATCCAGATCCCCCCTGATACGCAGTATTTT
CDR3 protein: CASSFSIQIPPDTQYF

D gene: -
clone size: -
CDR3 length: 12
J gene: TRBJ1-1
V gene: TRBV4-2
CDR3 DNA: TGTGCCAGCAGCCAGGAGGGACGGGAAGCTTTCTTT
CDR3 protein: CASSQEGREAFF

D gene: -
clone size: -
CDR3 length: 16
J gene: TRBJ2-3
V gene: TRBV18
CDR3 DNA: TGTGCCAGCTCACCATTGGGACAAGCTAACACAGATACGCAGTATTTT
CDR3 protein: CASSPLGQANTDTQYF

D gene: TRBD1
clone size: once
CDR3 length: 13
J gene: TRBJ2-7
V gene: TRBV29-1
CDR3 DNA: TGCAGCGTTGAGGTTCAGGGGGTCCACGAGCAGTACTTC
CDR3 protein: CSVEVQGVHEQYF

D gene: -
clone size: -
CDR3 length: 13
J gene: TRBJ2-5
V gene: TRBV6-6
CDR3 DNA: TGTGCCAGCAGTCCGACATGGGATGGGGCCCAGTACTTC
CDR3 protein: CASSPTWDGAQYF

D gene: -
clone size: -
CDR3 length: 13
J gene: TRBJ1-1
V gene: TRBV29-1
CDR3 DNA: TGCAGCGCTGCTACAGGGCCTTTTACTGAAGCTTTCTTT
CDR3 protein: CSAATGPFTEAFF

D gene: -
clone size: -
CDR3 length: 13
J gene: TRBJ1-1
V gene: TRBV7-2
CDR3 DNA: TGTGCCAGCAGCGAAACAGGGCCCACTGAAGCTTTCTTT
CDR3 protein: CASSETGPTEAFF

D gene: TRBD1
clone size: -
CDR3 length: 15
J gene: TRBJ1-1
V gene: TRBV19
CDR3 DNA: TGTGCCAGTAGTAGGCCCGGGACAGCGAACACTGAAGCTTTCTTT
CDR3 protein: CASSRPGTANTEAFF

D gene: TRBD1
clone size: -
CDR3 length: 19
J gene: TRBJ1-3
V gene: TRBV9
CDR3 DNA: TGTGCCAGCAGTCGACAATTATGGTGGGACAGCGCTACAGGAAACACCATATATTTT
CDR3 protein: CASSRQLWWDSATGNTIYF

D gene: -
clone size: -
CDR3 length: 14
J gene: TRBJ1-2
V gene: TRBV14
CDR3 DNA: TGTGCCAGCAGCCAAGTCGGGGGGACCTATGGCTACACCTTC
CDR3 protein: CASSQVGGTYGYTF

D gene: TRBD2
clone size: -
CDR3 length: 15
J gene: TRBJ2-7
V gene: TRBV18
CDR3 DNA: TGTGCCAGCTCACCAACTAGCGGGCCTTCCTACGAGCAGTACTTC
CDR3 protein: CASSPTSGPSYEQYF

D gene: -
clone size: -
CDR3 length: 15
J gene: TRBJ2-1
V gene: TRBV4-2
CDR3 DNA: TGTGCCAGCAGCCTGGAAGACAGGATTTACAATGAGCAGTTCTTC
CDR3 protein: CASSLEDRIYNEQFF

D gene: -
clone size: once
CDR3 length: 16
J gene: TRBJ1-5
V gene: TRBV11-1
CDR3 DNA: TGTGCCAGCAGCTTAGCGAAGTGGGATTCTAATCAGCCCCAGCATTTT
CDR3 protein: CASSLAKWDSNQPQHF

D gene: -
clone size: -
CDR3 length: 12
J gene: TRBJ2-1
V gene: TRBV7-9
CDR3 DNA: TGTGCCAGCAGCAGAGACAGGAATGAGCAGTTCTTC
CDR3 protein: CASSRDRNEQFF

D gene: -
clone size: -
CDR3 length: 15
J gene: TRBJ1-5
V gene: TRBV7-2
CDR3 DNA: TGTGCCAGCAGCTTAAAACCCGCTAGCAATCAGCCCCAGCATTTT
CDR3 protein: CASSLKPASNQPQHF

D gene: -
clone size: once
CDR3 length: 13
J gene: TRBJ1-5
V gene: TRBV15
CDR3 DNA: TGTGCCACCAGCGGGGGTTCGTATCAGCCCCAGCATTTT
CDR3 protein: CATSGGSYQPQHF

D gene: -
clone size: once
CDR3 length: 15
J gene: TRBJ1-1
V gene: TRBV11-2
CDR3 DNA: TGTGCCAGCAGCTTAAGACAGGTCCTGAACACTGAAGCTTTCTTT
CDR3 protein: CASSLRQVLNTEAFF

D gene: -
clone size: -
CDR3 length: 14
J gene: TRBJ1-2
V gene: TRBV6-5
CDR3 DNA: TGTGCCAGCAGCGGGACCGCTACTAACTATGGCTACACCTTC
CDR3 protein: CASSGTATNYGYTF

D gene: -
clone size: few
CDR3 length: 15
J gene: TRBJ2-4
V gene: TRBV9
CDR3 DNA: TGTGCCAGCAGCGGAGGGGACCCCGCCAAAAACATTCAGTACTTC
CDR3 protein: CASSGGDPAKNIQYF

D gene: TRBD2
clone size: -
CDR3 length: 16
J gene: TRBJ2-7
V gene: TRBV19
CDR3 DNA: TGTGCCAGTAGTCACAATCTGGAGCGGGGTCGGGGGGAGCAGTACTTC
CDR3 protein: CASSHNLERGRGEQYF

D gene: TRBD2
clone size: -
CDR3 length: 15
J gene: TRBJ2-1
V gene: TRBV5-1
CDR3 DNA: TGCGCCAGCAGCAGGACTAGCGGCCCATACAATGAGCAGTTCTTC
CDR3 protein: CASSRTSGPYNEQFF

D gene: TRBD1
clone size: -
CDR3 length: 16
J gene: TRBJ2-3
V gene: TRBV5-1
CDR3 DNA: TGCGCCAGCAGCTTGGGGACAGGGGGCAGCACAGATACGCAGTATTTT
CDR3 protein: CASSLGTGGSTDTQYF

D gene: TRBD1
clone size: -
CDR3 length: 14
J gene: TRBJ2-1
V gene: TRBV6-1
CDR3 DNA: TGTGCCAGCAGTTGGACAGGGCACTACAATGAGCAGTTCTTC
CDR3 protein: CASSWTGHYNEQFF

D gene: -
clone size: -
CDR3 length: 15
J gene: TRBJ1-2
V gene: TRBV10-3
CDR3 DNA: TGTGCCATCAGCCCCTCGACAGAGGGCAGGAAGGGCTACACCTTC
CDR3 protein: CAISPSTEGRKGYTF

D gene: TRBD1
clone size: once
CDR3 length: 15
J gene: TRBJ1-2
V gene: TRBV7-2
CDR3 DNA: TGTGCCAGCAGCTTAGCGGGACAGTCCCTCCATGGCTACACCTTC
CDR3 protein: CASSLAGQSLHGYTF

D gene: TRBD1
clone size: -
CDR3 length: 13
J gene: TRBJ1-5
V gene: TRBV30
CDR3 DNA: TGTGCCTGGAGCAGGGGGGACAATCAGCCCCAGCATTTT
CDR3 protein: CAWSRGDNQPQHF

D gene: TRBD2
clone size: -
CDR3 length: 15
J gene: TRBJ2-1
V gene: TRBV6-5
CDR3 DNA: TGTGCCAGCAAGCTAGCGGGAGGAAGGGACAATGAGCAGTTCTTC
CDR3 protein: CASKLAGGRDNEQFF

D gene: -
clone size: -
CDR3 length: 14
J gene: TRBJ1-5
V gene: TRBV13
CDR3 DNA: TGTGCCAGCAGCTTAGGAGGGCGGAATCAGCCCCAGCATTTT
CDR3 protein: CASSLGGRNQPQHF

D gene: -
clone size: once
CDR3 length: 13
J gene: TRBJ2-3
V gene: TRBV28
CDR3 DNA: TGTGCCAGCAGTTTTTCCGGGACAGATACGCAGTATTTT
CDR3 protein: CASSFSGTDTQYF